What follows are 22 T cell receptor beta chains derived from one specimen sequenced in a study of blood T cells in healthy people across ages. A sample-barcoded 5' primer and a J-beta primer mix were used in a second PCR of roughly 6 to 12 cycles. TCRdb redid the calling of the 5' RACE reads with MiXCR, one entry per CDR3 protein. In the table there are 600,000 or so distinct CDR3 sequences, about 21% of which are singletons. Input material: blood. The receptor set was obtained from a man between 65 and 85 years old in good health.

Many counts were recorded for this clonotype. The CDR3 is CASSQDRLNTGELFF. In nucleotides, the CDR3 is TGCGCCAGCAGCCAAGATAGGCTGAACACCGGGGAGCTGTTTTTT. This sequence joins TRBV4-3 and TRBJ2-2; the D is unclear. The CDR3 has 15 amino acids. V dropped 0 bases and J dropped 1 base, with 6 bases sitting between them. Per the germline V gene, CDR1 is LGHNA and CDR2 is YSLEER.

In the case of this clonotype: Given a much more abundant clone one base away, this may be a read error. V gene TRBV15 combines with J gene TRBJ2-5; TRBD1 agrees at 11 bases. CDR3 length: 15 residues. CDR1 LNHNV and CDR2 YYDKDF come from the germline V gene (reference sequence). CDR3: CTTSGGTGGKETQYF. In DNA, the CDR3 is TGTACCACCAGCGGGGGGACAGGGGGAAAAGAGACCCAGTACTTC.

The chain recombines TRBV6-1 with TRBJ2-1; the D call may be TRBD1 or TRBD2 (6 bases each). The V and J ends lost 7 bases and 3 bases respectively, with 22 bases between them. The CDR3 has 17 residues. The germline V gene has CDR1 MNHNS and CDR2 SASEGT. The CDR3 DNA reads as TGTGCCAGCAACCTGGTCTTCGGGGGCGCCAACTACAATGAGCAGTTCTTC. Protein: CASNLVFGGANYNEQFF.

There are a few counts of this clonotype. The rearrangement joins TRBV10-3 to TRBJ2-3, with D possibly being TRBD2 (6 bases). Trimming removed 3 bases at V and 2 bases at J, with 15 bases between. The CDR3 is 16 residues long. CDR1 ENHRY and CDR2 SYGVKD come from the germline V gene. The CDR3 nucleotides read TGTGCCATCAGTGATAATCGGACTAACTACACAGATACGCAGTATTTT. This sequence encodes CAISDNRTNYTDTQYF.

This clonotype appeared many times. The genes are TRBV12-3 or TRBV12-4 and TRBJ1-1; D gene uncertain. The CDR3 is 14 residues long. Trimming shortened V by 3 bases and J by 3 bases, and 11 bases separated the two germline ends. The CDR3 sequence is CASSFRGKDTEAFF. In DNA, the CDR3 is TGTGCCAGCAGTTTTCGAGGGAAGGACACTGAAGCTTTCTTT.

The chain recombines TRBV6-5 with TRBJ2-3; D perhaps matches TRBD2 (6 bases). The germline V and J ends were trimmed by 5 bases and 7 bases, with 16 bases remaining between them. CDR3 size: 14 residues. CDR1 is MNHEY and CDR2 is SVGAGI in the germline V gene. CDR3 protein: CASSGSSATYTQYF. The CDR3 DNA sequence: TGTGCCAGCAGTGGGTCTAGCGCCACTTATACGCAGTATTTT.

This chain uses TRBV20-1 with TRBJ2-2; D gene ambiguous. V lost 3 bases and J 7 bases, leaving 12 bases between the germline ends. In germline, CDR1 is DFQATT, CDR2 SNEGSKA (reference sequence). The CDR3 loop spans 13 amino acids. The CDR3, as DNA: TGCAGTGCTAGTGGTCTGGGGAACGGGGAGCTGTTTTTT. This encodes CSASGLGNGELFF.

The chain employs TRBV18 and TRBJ1-1; the D gene is possibly TRBD1 (6 bases). Germline V gene lookup returns CDR1 KGHSH and CDR2 LQKENI. V shed 5 bases and J shed 10 bases, with 20 bases lying between them. This CDR3 has 14 amino acids. CDR3 residues: CASSAKYRVEGAFF. The DNA for the CDR3 is TGTGCCAGCTCAGCCAAATACAGGGTAGAGGGAGCTTTCTTT.

This clonotype was detected only a few times. This chain uses TRBV6-6 with TRBJ2-5, with a weak D call TRBD2 (6 bases). Trimming stripped 6 bases from V and 2 bases from J, with 13 bases between. Germline V lookup: CDR1 MNHNY, CDR2 SVGAGI (reference sequence). This CDR3 spans 14 amino acids. CDR3 sequence reads: CASRGGRIQETQYF. The CDR3 bases are TGTGCCAGCAGGGGGGGACGTATACAAGAGACCCAGTACTTC.

This clonotype was picked up a small number of times. The V and J genes are TRBV6-6 and TRBJ2-7; no reliable D call. The CDR3 is 14 residues long. Germline V gene lookup returns CDR1 MNHNY and CDR2 SVGAGI (reference sequence). V lost 2 bases to trimming and J lost 1 base, with 9 bases between them. DNA of the CDR3: TGTGCCAGCAGTTACATTATGGGGTCCTACGAGCAGTACTTC. Amino acids: CASSYIMGSYEQYF.

The chain links TRBV24-1 to TRBJ1-1; D may be TRBD1 (5 bases). Per germline, CDR1 KGHDR and CDR2 SFDVKD. Trimming shortened V by 1 base and J by 6 bases, and 11 bases separated the two germline ends. The CDR3 is 14 residues long. In nucleotides, the CDR3 is TGTGCCACCAGTGATTTACAGGAGGGCGCTGAAGCTTTCTTT. It specifies CATSDLQEGAEAFF.

The chain joins TRBV5-1 to TRBJ2-5, with TRBD1 as a possible D gene (5 bases). The CDR3 totals 14 residues. V was cut by 4 bases and J by 2 bases, with 12 bases left in between. Germline V gene lookup returns CDR1 SGHRS and CDR2 YFSETQ. CDR3 protein: CASSLGAAQETQYF. The CDR3 bases are TGCGCCAGCAGCCTAGGGGCAGCACAAGAGACCCAGTACTTC.

This rearrangement joins TRBV5-1 to TRBJ2-5, with D perhaps TRBD2 (5 bases). The CDR3 has 13 residues. From germline, CDR1 is SGHRS and CDR2 YFSETQ. Between the trimmed V and J ends, which lost 3 bases and 5 bases, there was a span of 11 bases. In nucleotides, the CDR3 is TGCGCCAGCAGCTCATGGGAGTATGAGACCCAGTACTTC. Its translation: CASSSWEYETQYF. Looking up the rest from reference TRBV5-1 and TRBJ2-5 gives the full variable domain: KAGVTQTPRYLIKTRGQQVTLSCSPISGHRSVSWYQQTPGQGLQFLFEYFSETQRNKGNFPGRFSGRQFSNSRSEMNVSTLELGDSALYLCASSSWEYETQYFGPGTRLLVL.

A few counts support this clonotype. The CDR3 protein is CSARAPRSISPYEQYF. The DNA of the CDR3 is TGCAGTGCTAGAGCCCCCCGTTCCATATCTCCCTACGAGCAGTACTTC. V gene TRBV20-1 combines with J gene TRBJ2-5; D is uncertain. The better agreement between TRBJ2-7 and the DNA end casts doubt on the J call. CDR1 DFQATT and CDR2 SNEGSKA come from the germline V gene (reference sequence). The CDR3 loop spans 16 amino acids.

This clonotype has a handful of counts. The gene calls are TRBV3-1 and TRBJ2-5, with a weak D call TRBD1 (6 bases). Germline CDR1 LGHDT, CDR2 YNNKEL (reference sequence). The ends were cut back, 3 bases at V and 4 bases at J, with 18 bases in the middle. The CDR3 consists of 16 residues. This chain's CDR3 is CASSHLRDKSRETQYF. In DNA form, the CDR3 reads TGTGCCAGCAGCCACCTCCGGGACAAATCCCGAGAGACCCAGTACTTC.

This clonotype turned up a few times. The chain has TRBV3-1 and TRBJ2-5, with 13 bases aligning to TRBD2. The DNA end lines up better with TRBJ2-1; the J call may be wrong. The length of the CDR3 is 18 residues. Germline CDR1 and CDR2: LGHDT and YNNKEL (reference sequence). The CDR3 DNA reads TGTGCCAGCAGCCAAGATCTCGGGACTAGCGGGATGGGTAATGAGCAGTTCTTC. It specifies CASSQDLGTSGMGNEQFF.

This clonotype occurred many times. The J gene is TRBJ2-1, the V gene TRBV20-1; perhaps TRBD2 as D (6 bases). V was pared by 4 bases and J by 5 bases, with 12 bases between. The CDR3 contains 13 residues. Germline V gene data show CDR1 as DFQATT and CDR2 as SNEGSKA (reference sequence). The CDR3 sequence is CSANSGLNNEQFF. The DNA for the CDR3 is TGCAGTGCTAACTCGGGACTCAACAATGAGCAGTTCTTC.

This sequence joins TRBV6-2 or TRBV6-3 and TRBJ2-3, with a weak D call TRBD2 (6 bases). The ends were cut back, 5 bases at V and 4 bases at J, with 13 bases in the middle. The CDR3 length is 14 residues. CDR1 and CDR2 from the germline V gene are MNHEY and SVGEGT. As DNA, the CDR3 is TGTGCCAGCAGTGCCTCTAGCGTACCAGATACGCAGTATTTT. This sequence encodes CASSASSVPDTQYF.

This clonotype was picked up many times. This chain uses TRBV4-1 with TRBJ2-5; tentative D call: TRBD2 (6 bases). CDR3 size: 14 residues. Germline V CDR1 and CDR2: MGHRA, YSYEKL. V lost 4 bases and J 1 base, leaving 10 bases between the germline ends. In nucleotides, the CDR3 is TGCGCCAGCAGCCTGGGACTGCCCCAAGAGACCCAGTACTTC. The encoded protein is CASSLGLPQETQYF.

The chain recombines TRBV5-1 with TRBJ2-3; no firm D call. Trimming shortened V by 3 bases and J by 2 bases, and 13 bases separated the two germline ends. The germline V gene has CDR1 SGHRS and CDR2 YFSETQ. The CDR3 consists of 15 residues. DNA for the CDR3: TGCGCCAGCAGCTCCCGACAAGTTCCCACAGATACGCAGTATTTT. Its translation: CASSSRQVPTDTQYF.

CDR3 loop: CSARWQSGYTF. The CDR3 DNA reads TGCAGTGCCAGGTGGCAGAGTGGCTACACCTTC. V is TRBV20-1 and J is TRBJ1-2; D is ambiguous. Looked up from germline, CDR1 is DFQATT and CDR2 is SNEGSKA (reference sequence). The V end was cut by 6 bases, the J end by 7 bases, with 12 bases between. The CDR3 length is 11 residues.

This clonotype was counted between two and nine times. J is TRBJ2-2 and V is TRBV29-1, with a tentative D call TRBD1 (6 bases). Germline assignment: CDR1 SQVTM and CDR2 ANQGSEA. The CDR3 is made up of 15 amino acids. V gave up 7 bases and J gave up 7 bases, with 22 bases separating them. CDR3 loop: CSEEQGCEASGELFF. In nucleotides, the CDR3 is TGCAGCGAAGAACAGGGATGCGAAGCGAGCGGGGAGCTGTTTTTT.